The present entry profiles one T cell receptor (beta chain) with its context. The entry originates in a study of beta chain features in type 1 diabetes. The sequenced template was cDNA made from the entire isolated RNA. TCRdb keeps only in-frame clones here, not all; method: immunoSEQ multiplex PCR. Among nearly 350,000 clones listed, 6.5% to 10% were seen once. The TCR sequence derives from a woman aged 18 to 35 in good health. The sample comprised central memory CD4+ T cells from blood.

The CDR3 spells CASTPRAGFTYNEQFF. CDR3 nucleotide sequence: TGTGCCAGCACTCCCAGAGCGGGATTCACCTACAATGAGCAGTTCTTC. The chain is built from TRBV7-8 and TRBJ2-1, with 7 bases that match TRBD2. CDR1 is SGHVS, CDR2 FQNEAQ, per germline. The V gene end was trimmed by 7 bases and the J gene end by 2 bases; junction bases not matched to a gene: 11. CDR3 length: 16 residues.